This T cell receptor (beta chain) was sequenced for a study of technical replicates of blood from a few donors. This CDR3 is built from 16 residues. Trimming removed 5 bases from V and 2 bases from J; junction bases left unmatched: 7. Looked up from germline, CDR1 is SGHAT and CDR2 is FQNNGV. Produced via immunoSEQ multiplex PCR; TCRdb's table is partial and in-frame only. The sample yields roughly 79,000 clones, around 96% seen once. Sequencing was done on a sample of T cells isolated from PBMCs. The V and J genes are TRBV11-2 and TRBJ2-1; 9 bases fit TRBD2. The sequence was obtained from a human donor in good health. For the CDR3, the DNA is TGTGCCAGCAGCCTAATAGCGGGAGCACCCTACAATGAGCAGTTCTTC. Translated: CASSLIAGAPYNEQFF.